The 28 T cell receptor beta chains below come from one sample, sequenced in a study of blood T cell repertoires in COVID-19. Profiled with immunoSEQ multiplex PCR; TCRdb holds only in-frame clones, not every one. The table shows approximately 260,000 clones, with under 95% occurring only once. Sequenced input: PBMCs or T cells enriched from blood (not recorded which). These TCRs come from a young woman who had recovered from COVID-19.

This chain connects TRBV6-5 to TRBJ1-3; D gene uncertain. CDR3 length equals 14 residues. Germline V gene lookup returns CDR1 MNHEY and CDR2 SVGAGI. Trimming removed 6 bases at V and 1 base at J, with 10 bases between. CDR3 region: CASRPTGSGNTIYF. The CDR3 region has the DNA TGTGCCAGCAGACCAACGGGTTCTGGAAACACCATATATTTT.

This chain uses TRBV21-1 with TRBJ1-2; TRBD1, the table's D call, was not compared with the DNA. TRBV21-1 has pseudogene status. The CDR3 is made up of 16 amino acids. The CDR3 DNA is TGTGCCAGCAGCATTTCGTACCAGGGGGCGCGCACTGGCTACACCTTC. Residues: CASSISYQGARTGYTF.

The V gene is TRBV6-1, the J gene TRBJ2-3; D might be TRBD1 (6 bases). The CDR3 sequence is 15 residues long. Germline loops: CDR1 MNHNS, CDR2 SASEGT. V was trimmed by 2 bases and J by 3 bases, leaving 12 bases between them. The CDR3 DNA is TGTGCCAGCAGTGAAACGCAGGGGTGGACAGATACGCAGTATTTT. Its translation: CASSETQGWTDTQYF.

This clone came up a few times. The chain has TRBV15 and TRBJ1-1; maybe TRBD1 (6 bases). The CDR3 spans 16 residues. V dropped 1 base and J dropped 5 bases, with 17 bases sitting between them. Germline V gene lookup returns CDR1 LNHNV and CDR2 YYDKDF (reference sequence). The CDR3 DNA reads as TGTGCCACCAGCAGAGGATTAAACAGGGCGCAGACTGAAGCTTTCTTT. Its translation: CATSRGLNRAQTEAFF.

The rearrangement joins TRBV18 to TRBJ1-4; TRBD1 matches at 7 bases. The germline CDR1 and CDR2 sequences are KGHSH and LQKENI. V trimming: 5 bases; J trimming: 1 base; junction bases outside the gene matches: 13. CDR3 length equals 18 residues. The CDR3 is CASSAQRTGSGTNEKLFF. Written as DNA, the CDR3 is TGTGCCAGCTCAGCACAACGGACAGGTTCGGGAACTAATGAAAAACTGTTTTTT. The complete variable domain, with remaining parts taken from reference TRBV18 and TRBJ1-4, reads NAGVMQNPRHLVRRRGQEARLRCSPMKGHSHVYWYRQLPEEGLKFMVYLQKENIIDESGMPKERFSAEFPKEGPSILRIQQVVRGDSAAYFCASSAQRTGSGTNEKLFFGSGTQLSVL.

The chain links TRBV5-1 to TRBJ1-4; TRBD1 might be the D (5 bases). The germline CDR1 and CDR2 sequences are SGHRS and YFSETQ. CDR3 length equals 14 residues. The ends were cut back, 2 bases at V and 8 bases at J, with 13 bases in the middle. The CDR3 bases are TGCGCCAGCAGCTTAGAGCCGGGGGAGGAAAAACTGTTTTTT. This encodes CASSLEPGEEKLFF.

J is TRBJ1-5 and V is TRBV2; the match to TRBD1 covers 9 bases. After removal of 6 bases from V and 6 bases from J, the junction contained 9 bases not matched to a gene. CDR1 and CDR2 (germline): SNHLY, FYNNEI. This CDR3 comprises 15 residues. Here the CDR3 reads CASSLGTGWGQPQHF. In DNA form, the CDR3 reads TGTGCCAGCAGCCTCGGGACAGGGTGGGGTCAGCCCCAGCATTTT.

CDR3 residues: CATQSSDSNEQFF. The CDR3 DNA follows: TGCGCCACCCAGAGCTCGGACAGCAATGAGCAGTTCTTC. This rearrangement joins TRBV10-1 to TRBJ2-1; maybe TRBD1 (6 bases). Trimming took 10 bases from V and 6 from J, leaving 16 bases between them. The CDR3 runs 13 residues. Germline-derived CDR1 and CDR2 are WNHNN and SYGVQD (reference sequence).

The chain carries TRBV29-1 and TRBJ1-2; D not resolved. The CDR3 length is 12 residues. Germline CDR1 reads SQVTM; CDR2 reads ANQGSEA. The V and J ends lost 4 bases and 4 bases respectively, with 10 bases between them. CDR3 bases: TGCAGCGTTGGGGCAGTAACCTATGGCTACACCTTC. It yields the protein CSVGAVTYGYTF.

This chain links TRBV4-1 with TRBJ2-7; a weak D match, TRBD2 (6 bases). Trimming pared 6 bases from V and 3 bases from J, leaving 18 bases between. The length of the CDR3 is 15 residues. Per the germline V gene, CDR1 is MGHRA and CDR2 is YSYEKL. The CDR3: CASRPSTSEFYEQYF. DNA of the CDR3: TGCGCCAGCAGACCCTCGACTAGTGAATTCTACGAGCAGTACTTC.

Regarding this clone: The same CDR3 also results from other DNA sequences found in this sample. The chain recombines TRBV28 with TRBJ1-2; D is possibly TRBD1 (6 bases). V shed 3 bases and J shed 1 base, with 9 bases lying between them. Per germline, CDR1 MDHEN and CDR2 SYDVKM. The CDR3 runs 14 residues. CDR3: CASSLGASNYGYTF. DNA for the CDR3: TGTGCCAGCAGTTTGGGGGCCAGTAACTATGGCTACACCTTC.

The chain carries TRBV7-9 and TRBJ1-2, with D hard to call. Germline lookup yields CDR1 SEHNR and CDR2 FQNEAQ (reference sequence). The CDR3 runs to 15 residues. The V gene lost 4 bases and the J gene lost 0 bases, with 12 bases spanning the gap. The CDR3 loop reads CASSSATSANYGYTF. CDR3 in DNA: TGTGCCAGCAGCTCCGCGACATCCGCTAACTATGGCTACACCTTC. Full variable domain (outside the CDR3, taken from reference TRBV7-9 and TRBJ1-2): DTGVSQNPRHKITKRGQNVTFRCDPISEHNRLYWYRQTLGQGPEFLTYFQNEAQLEKSRLLSDRFSAERPKGSFSTLEIQRTEQGDSAMYLCASSSATSANYGYTFGSGTRLTVV.

CDR3 amino acids: CASSPAGGPNTEAFF. In DNA, the CDR3 is TGTGCCAGCAGCCCTGCGGGAGGACCGAACACTGAAGCTTTCTTT. This chain connects TRBV7-9 to TRBJ1-1; D not resolved. V was pared by 5 bases and J by 1 base, with 14 bases between. The germline CDR1 and CDR2 sequences are SEHNR and FQNEAQ (reference sequence). The CDR3 length is 15 residues. Together with reference TRBV7-9 and TRBJ1-1, the CDR3 gives the full variable domain: DTGVSQNPRHKITKRGQNVTFRCDPISEHNRLYWYRQTLGQGPEFLTYFQNEAQLEKSRLLSDRFSAERPKGSFSTLEIQRTEQGDSAMYLCASSPAGGPNTEAFFGQGTRLTVV.

This chain connects TRBV27 to TRBJ2-5; possible D gene TRBD1, 6 bases. The V and J ends lost 5 bases and 2 bases respectively, with 21 bases between them. The length of the CDR3 is 17 residues. CDR1 MNHEY and CDR2 SMNVEV come from the germline V gene (reference sequence). The CDR3 nucleotides read TGTGCCAGCAGTCCTTCCGTGACAGGTTCTACTCAAGAGACCCAGTACTTC. Translated: CASSPSVTGSTQETQYF.

The CDR3 here is CAISESERTEAFF. CDR3 sequence (DNA): TGTGCCATCAGTGAGTCTGAGAGGACTGAAGCTTTCTTT. This chain joins TRBV10-3 and TRBJ1-1; D unclear. CDR3 length: 13 residues. V lost 0 bases and J 5 bases, leaving 7 bases between the germline ends. Germline V gene data show CDR1 as ENHRY and CDR2 as SYGVKD.

The genes are TRBV6-1 and TRBJ2-2; D might be TRBD1 (5 bases). Trimming cost V 2 bases and J 2 bases, with 15 bases left between them. The CDR3 loop spans 17 amino acids. The germline CDR1 and CDR2 sequences are MNHNS and SASEGT. This CDR3 is CASSELYRTTNTGELFF. In DNA form, the CDR3 reads TGTGCCAGCAGTGAACTCTACCGGACAACCAACACCGGGGAGCTGTTTTTT.

This chain uses TRBV10-3 with TRBJ1-2; TRBD1 matches 10 bases. CDR1 and CDR2 (germline): ENHRY, SYGVKD. V lost 11 bases and J lost 4; bases outside the gene matches: 16. This CDR3 is built from 16 residues. This CDR3 reads CALSGGPGTGVYGYTF. The CDR3 DNA sequence: TGTGCCCTAAGTGGGGGGCCCGGGACAGGGGTCTATGGCTACACCTTC.

The chain is built from TRBV19 and TRBJ1-3; D unresolved. The CDR3 is 16 residues long. CDR1 is LNHDA and CDR2 is SQIVND in the germline V gene (reference sequence). With 6 bases removed from V and 2 bases from J, the gap between germline ends came to 17 bases. The CDR3 region is CASRATGFKPGNTIYF. CDR3 in DNA: TGTGCCAGTAGGGCGACCGGGTTCAAGCCTGGAAACACCATATATTTT.

This chain connects TRBV3-1 (or the pseudogene TRBV3-2) to TRBJ2-5; 9 bases line up with TRBD2. The CDR3 runs to 17 residues. J was trimmed by 2 bases and V by 3 bases; bases with no gene match: 10. Germline CDR1 and CDR2: LGHDT and YNNKEL (reference sequence). The CDR3 nucleotides read TGTGCCAGCAGCCATATAGCGAGCGGGGGGCCTCAAGAGACCCAGTACTTC. This encodes CASSHIASGGPQETQYF.

This clone turned up a few times. The genes are TRBV7-2 and TRBJ2-1, with TRBD2 matching 9 bases. Germline V gives CDR1 SGHTA, CDR2 FQGNSA. The trim removed 0 bases at V and 4 bases at J, leaving 4 bases unmatched. This CDR3 is 16 amino acids long. This chain's CDR3 is CASSLASTSGYNEQFF. CDR3 nucleotides: TGTGCCAGCAGCTTAGCGTCGACTAGCGGATACAATGAGCAGTTCTTC. The full variable domain, rest sourced from reference TRBV7-2 and TRBJ2-1, is GAGVSQSPSNKVTEKGKDVELRCDPISGHTALYWYRQSLGQGLEFLIYFQGNSAPDKSGLPSDRFSAERTGGSVSTLTIQRTQQEDSAVYLCASSLASTSGYNEQFFGPGTRLTVL.

The chain uses TRBV9 and TRBJ1-1; D unclear. Between the trimmed V and J ends, which lost 8 bases and 1 base, there was a span of 6 bases. The germline gives CDR1 SGDLS, CDR2 YYNGEE. The CDR3 length is 11 residues. The CDR3 DNA is TGTGCCAGTTCAGGGAACACTGAAGCTTTCTTT. Translated: CASSGNTEAFF. Based on the CDR3 plus reference TRBV9 and TRBJ1-1, the full variable domain is DSGVTQTPKHLITATGQRVTLRCSPRSGDLSVYWYQQSLDQGLQFLIQYYNGEERAKGNILERFSAQQFPDLHSELNLSSLELGDSALYFCASSGNTEAFFGQGTRLTVV.

V usage is TRBV5-1 and J usage is TRBJ1-2; 8 bases are shared with TRBD1. With V trimmed by 4 bases and J by 4 bases, 6 bases remained unmatched. Germline CDR1 SGHRS, CDR2 YFSETQ. The CDR3 covers 14 residues. The CDR3, as DNA: TGCGCCAGCAGCCCTACAGGGGGAACCTATGGCTACACCTTC. Its protein is CASSPTGGTYGYTF.

The V and J genes are TRBV9 and TRBJ2-1; tentative D call: TRBD1 (6 bases). From germline, CDR1 is SGDLS and CDR2 YYNGEE. V shed 0 bases and J shed 2 bases, with 9 bases lying between them. The CDR3 is 15 amino acids. CDR3 in amino acids: CASSVADRAYNEQFF. DNA for the CDR3: TGTGCCAGCAGCGTAGCGGACAGAGCCTACAATGAGCAGTTCTTC.

This rearrangement joins TRBV27 to TRBJ2-5; a weak D match, TRBD1 (6 bases). CDR3 length: 13 residues. Germline CDR1 and CDR2: MNHEY and SMNVEV (reference sequence). Trimming removed 5 bases from V and 5 bases from J, with 12 bases in between. Written as DNA, the CDR3 is TGTGCCAGCAGTCCCAGGACAGTTGAGACCCAGTACTTC. Protein: CASSPRTVETQYF.

The count of this clone is one. This rearrangement joins TRBV28 to TRBJ2-1, with D perhaps TRBD2 (5 bases). Deletions cut 6 bases from V and 5 bases from J, with 14 bases between. Germline V lookup: CDR1 MDHEN, CDR2 SYDVKM. The length of the CDR3 is 14 residues. The CDR3 DNA is TGTGCCAGCAGCCGGACTCCACGCGACAATGAGCAGTTCTTC. Amino acid sequence: CASSRTPRDNEQFF.

V and J are TRBV7-2 and TRBJ2-7; TRBD1 agrees at 9 bases. This CDR3 comprises 14 residues. CDR1 is SGHTA, CDR2 FQGNSA, per germline. J gave up 3 bases and V 5 bases, and 5 bases lay outside the gene matches. The CDR3 here is CASSGRDRVYEQYF. DNA of the CDR3: TGTGCCAGCAGCGGACGGGACAGGGTCTACGAGCAGTACTTC. The complete variable domain, with remaining parts taken from reference TRBV7-2 and TRBJ2-7, reads GAGVSQSPSNKVTEKGKDVELRCDPISGHTALYWYRQSLGQGLEFLIYFQGNSAPDKSGLPSDRFSAERTGGSVSTLTIQRTQQEDSAVYLCASSGRDRVYEQYFGPGTRLTVT.

The sample holds a few counts of this clone. The chain joins TRBV3-1 (or the pseudogene TRBV3-2) to TRBJ2-7, with 7 bases that match TRBD1. The ends lost 5 bases at V and 3 bases at J; junction bases unmatched: 4. The CDR3 sequence is 13 residues long. The germline CDR1 and CDR2 sequences are LGHDT and YNNKEL (reference sequence). CDR3 loop: CASSLGQFYEQYF. CDR3 DNA sequence: TGTGCCAGCAGCTTGGGACAGTTCTACGAGCAGTACTTC.

The genes are TRBV21-1 and TRBJ2-7; TRBD1, the D gene given by the table, was not confirmed from the DNA. TRBV21-1 is termed a pseudogene. The CDR3 covers 14 residues. In DNA form, the CDR3 reads TGTGCCAGCAGCACTGGACAGGGGCGAGGCGAGCAGTACTTC. It specifies CASSTGQGRGEQYF.